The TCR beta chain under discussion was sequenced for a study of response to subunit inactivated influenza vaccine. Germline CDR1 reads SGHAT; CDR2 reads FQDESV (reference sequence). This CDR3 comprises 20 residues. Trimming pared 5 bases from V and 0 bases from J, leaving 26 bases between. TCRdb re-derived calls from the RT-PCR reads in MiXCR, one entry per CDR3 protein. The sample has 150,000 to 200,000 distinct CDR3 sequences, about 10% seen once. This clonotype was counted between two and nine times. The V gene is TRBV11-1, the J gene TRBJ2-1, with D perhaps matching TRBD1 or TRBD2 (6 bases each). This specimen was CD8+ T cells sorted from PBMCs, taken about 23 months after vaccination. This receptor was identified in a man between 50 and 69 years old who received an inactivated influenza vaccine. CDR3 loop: CASSPALDRASASSYNEQFF. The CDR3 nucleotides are TGTGCCAGCAGCCCAGCCCTGGACAGAGCTAGCGCTAGCTCCTACAATGAGCAGTTCTTC.